The rows below give T cell receptor beta chains drawn from one sample of a study of cytomegalovirus exposure and HLA in healthy donors. The method was immunoSEQ multiplex PCR; TCRdb's version includes in-frame clones alone and lacks a portion of them. The sample data list about 82,000 clones. Material: PBMCs. The receptor source for this set is a woman aged 30 to 39 in good health and CMV-seronegative. CDR3s include the opening cysteine and the closing phenylalanine or tryptophan. Each record gives: J gene, V gene, D gene, CDR3 DNA, CDR3 protein. A D gene is named only where the DNA matches it firmly.

j_gene: TRBJ2-7; v_gene: TRBV19; d_gene: NA; CDR3nt: TGTGCCAGTAGTCTCTCAAGGGGGGGCCACGAGCAGTACTTC; CDR3aa: CASSLSRGGHEQYF
j_gene: TRBJ1-1; v_gene: TRBV13; d_gene: NA; CDR3nt: TGTGCCAGCAGCTTGGCGGGGATAAGAGCTTTCTTT; CDR3aa: CASSLAGIRAFF
j_gene: TRBJ2-7; v_gene: TRBV2; d_gene: NA; CDR3nt: TGTGCCAGCAGACTGGACGGGAACTACGAGCAGTACTTC; CDR3aa: CASRLDGNYEQYF
j_gene: TRBJ2-7; v_gene: TRBV6-6; d_gene: NA; CDR3nt: TGTGCCAGCAGTTCCACAGATTACGAGCAGTACTTC; CDR3aa: CASSSTDYEQYF
j_gene: TRBJ2-5; v_gene: TRBV5-1; d_gene: TRBD2; CDR3nt: TGCGCCAGCAGCTTTGGAGTAGCGGGGTACCAAGAGACCCAGTACTTC; CDR3aa: CASSFGVAGYQETQYF
j_gene: TRBJ2-6; v_gene: TRBV18; d_gene: TRBD1; CDR3nt: TGTGCCAGCTCACCCTGGACAGGGACTGGGGCCAACGTCCTGACTTTC; CDR3aa: CASSPWTGTGANVLTF
j_gene: TRBJ2-1; v_gene: TRBV19; d_gene: TRBD1; CDR3nt: TGTGCCAGCGGAAGAGGGGACAGGGGCAATGAGCAGTTCTTC; CDR3aa: CASGRGDRGNEQFF
j_gene: TRBJ2-3; v_gene: TRBV5-1; d_gene: TRBD2; CDR3nt: TGCGCCAGCAGCTTGGGTAGCGGGAGGACTAGCACAGATACGCAGTATTTT; CDR3aa: CASSLGSGRTSTDTQYF
j_gene: TRBJ1-2; v_gene: TRBV5-1; d_gene: NA; CDR3nt: TGCGCCAGCAGCCCAGGGGAGATGAGATATGGCTACACCTTC; CDR3aa: CASSPGEMRYGYTF
j_gene: TRBJ2-7; v_gene: TRBV7-2; d_gene: NA; CDR3nt: TGTGCCAGCAGCTTAGAACGTCGGGGCGAGCAGTACTTC; CDR3aa: CASSLERRGEQYF
j_gene: TRBJ1-5; v_gene: TRBV30; d_gene: TRBD1; CDR3nt: TGTGCCGGGGGGCTGGGACAGGGGCGAAATCAGCCCCAGCATTTT; CDR3aa: CAGGLGQGRNQPQHF
j_gene: TRBJ1-6; v_gene: TRBV7-7; d_gene: TRBD1; CDR3nt: TGTGCTAGCAGCCTAGAGGCAGGGGGACTAGTTTCACCCCTACACTTT; CDR3aa: CASSLEAGGLVSPLHF
j_gene: TRBJ1-1; v_gene: TRBV6-1; d_gene: NA; CDR3nt: TGTGCCAGCAGTGAAGTGAGGGATAAGGGAGCTTTCTTT; CDR3aa: CASSEVRDKGAFF
j_gene: TRBJ1-6; v_gene: TRBV5-1; d_gene: NA; CDR3nt: TGCGCCAGCAGATCAGGATTAGGGGAGGGTCGGAGCTCCTATAATTCACCCCTCCACTTT; CDR3aa: CASRSGLGEGRSSYNSPLHF
j_gene: TRBJ1-1; v_gene: TRBV30; d_gene: NA; CDR3nt: TGTGCCTGGAGCGGACCCCGCGGGTACGCTGAAGCTTTCTTT; CDR3aa: CAWSGPRGYAEAFF
j_gene: TRBJ1-1; v_gene: TRBV19; d_gene: NA; CDR3nt: TGTGCCAGTAGGGAGGGGCGGAACACTGAAGCTTTCTTT; CDR3aa: CASREGRNTEAFF
j_gene: TRBJ2-4; v_gene: TRBV6-5; d_gene: NA; CDR3nt: TGTGCCAGCAGACGGACAGAACAAAACATTCAGTCCTTC; CDR3aa: CASRRTEQNIQSF
j_gene: TRBJ2-1; v_gene: TRBV29-1; d_gene: NA; CDR3nt: TGCAGCGTTGAGGGAGACAGGTACAATGAGCAGTTCTTC; CDR3aa: CSVEGDRYNEQFF
j_gene: TRBJ1-5; v_gene: TRBV10-2; d_gene: NA; CDR3nt: TGCGCCAGCAGTCTGTACAACAATCAGCCCCAGCATTTT; CDR3aa: CASSLYNNQPQHF
j_gene: TRBJ2-4; v_gene: TRBV18; d_gene: NA; CDR3nt: TGTGCCAGCTCCGACTACACGGCTAACATTCAGTACTTC; CDR3aa: CASSDYTANIQYF
j_gene: TRBJ2-2; v_gene: TRBV4-2; d_gene: TRBD1; CDR3nt: TGTGCCAGCAGCCAAGACGATTTAAGGGGGCTGGGGGAGCTGTTTTTT; CDR3aa: CASSQDDLRGLGELFF
j_gene: TRBJ2-5; v_gene: TRBV5-1; d_gene: NA; CDR3nt: TGCGCCAGCAGCTTTAACAGAAACCAAGAGACCCAGTACTTC; CDR3aa: CASSFNRNQETQYF
j_gene: TRBJ2-2; v_gene: TRBV6-5; d_gene: TRBD2; CDR3nt: TGTGCCAGCAGTTGGGAGGGGTTCACCGGGGAGCTGTTTTTT; CDR3aa: CASSWEGFTGELFF
j_gene: TRBJ2-1; v_gene: TRBV29-1; d_gene: TRBD2; CDR3nt: TGCAGCGTTGAGACGGGACTAGCGGACTCCGACAATGAGCAGTTCTTC; CDR3aa: CSVETGLADSDNEQFF
j_gene: TRBJ2-5; v_gene: TRBV4-2; d_gene: NA; CDR3nt: TGTGCCAGCAGCCTCGCCGTCGGGTCCGGGGAGACCCAGTACTTC; CDR3aa: CASSLAVGSGETQYF
j_gene: TRBJ1-1; v_gene: TRBV5-4; d_gene: TRBD1; CDR3nt: TGTGCCAGCAGCATTACAGGGGGAACTGAAGCTTTCTTT; CDR3aa: CASSITGGTEAFF
j_gene: TRBJ1-2; v_gene: TRBV7-9; d_gene: TRBD1; CDR3nt: TGTGCCAGCAGCATCGCCGGGACAGGGATTAATGGCTACACCTTC; CDR3aa: CASSIAGTGINGYTF
j_gene: TRBJ2-2; v_gene: TRBV5-1; d_gene: NA; CDR3nt: TGCGCCAGCAGCTTCACAGGTTTCTCGGGGGAGCTGTTTTTT; CDR3aa: CASSFTGFSGELFF
j_gene: TRBJ2-3; v_gene: TRBV5-6; d_gene: TRBD2; CDR3nt: TGTGCCAGCAGCTCGAAGGGACTAGCGGGAGGGAGAAGCACAGATACGCAGTATTTT; CDR3aa: CASSSKGLAGGRSTDTQYF
j_gene: TRBJ2-1; v_gene: TRBV19; d_gene: TRBD2; CDR3nt: TGTGCCAGTAGATGGAGACTAGCGGGAGACAATGAGCAGTTCTTC; CDR3aa: CASRWRLAGDNEQFF
j_gene: TRBJ1-4; v_gene: TRBV30; d_gene: TRBD1; CDR3nt: TGTGCCTGGGGCCGGGACAGGACCATCTCGAGGCGCAATGAAAAACTGTTTTTT; CDR3aa: CAWGRDRTISRRNEKLFF
j_gene: TRBJ1-1; v_gene: TRBV4-1; d_gene: TRBD1; CDR3nt: TGCGCCAGCAGCCAAATACAGGGGGCGCGGAACACTGAAGCTTTCTTT; CDR3aa: CASSQIQGARNTEAFF
j_gene: TRBJ1-1; v_gene: TRBV6-5; d_gene: NA; CDR3nt: TGTGCCAGCAGTTTTGCGTCACCCTCCACTGAAGCTTTCTTT; CDR3aa: CASSFASPSTEAFF
j_gene: TRBJ2-1; v_gene: TRBV19; d_gene: NA; CDR3nt: TGTGCCAGTAGTTTTGGGCCGACCTCTAATGAGCAGTTCTTC; CDR3aa: CASSFGPTSNEQFF
j_gene: TRBJ2-7; v_gene: TRBV15; d_gene: NA; CDR3nt: TGTGCCACCAGCAGAGAGGGGCCCCCACGCCTAGGGCAGTACTTC; CDR3aa: CATSREGPPRLGQYF
j_gene: TRBJ1-1; v_gene: TRBV14; d_gene: TRBD1; CDR3nt: TGTGCCAGCAGCCCCCAGGACAGGGGCCCGGAGACTGAAGCTTTCTTT; CDR3aa: CASSPQDRGPETEAFF
j_gene: TRBJ1-1; v_gene: TRBV30; d_gene: NA; CDR3nt: TGTGCCTGGAGTGGGAATGGAGGGTCGGGCACTGAAGCTTTCTTT; CDR3aa: CAWSGNGGSGTEAFF
j_gene: TRBJ2-7; v_gene: TRBV5-1; d_gene: TRBD1; CDR3nt: TGCGCCAGCAGCTTGGGGGGGGACAGGGGGCTCTTCGAGCAGTACTTC; CDR3aa: CASSLGGDRGLFEQYF
j_gene: TRBJ1-3; v_gene: TRBV6-1; d_gene: NA; CDR3nt: TGTGCCAGCACTCCATCCGGGGAGTACACCATATATTTT; CDR3aa: CASTPSGEYTIYF
j_gene: TRBJ1-4; v_gene: TRBV6-6; d_gene: TRBD1; CDR3nt: TGTGCCAGCCGCCGACAGGGTCGTGGTGAAAAACTGTTTTTT; CDR3aa: CASRRQGRGEKLFF
j_gene: TRBJ2-2; v_gene: TRBV11-2; d_gene: NA; CDR3nt: TGTGCCAGCAGCTTAGATTACAGGGCGGACACCGGGGAGCTGTTTTTT; CDR3aa: CASSLDYRADTGELFF
j_gene: TRBJ1-1; v_gene: TRBV9; d_gene: TRBD1; CDR3nt: TGTGCCAGCAGCGTCGACAGGGACACTGAAGCTTTCTTT; CDR3aa: CASSVDRDTEAFF
j_gene: TRBJ2-7; v_gene: TRBV5-6; d_gene: TRBD1; CDR3nt: TGTGCCAGCAGCGTGGGACAGTCCTTTTCCTACGAGCAGTACTTC; CDR3aa: CASSVGQSFSYEQYF
j_gene: TRBJ1-1; v_gene: TRBV29-1; d_gene: NA; CDR3nt: TGCAGCGTTGTGGGCTTTGGGGGCAGCAGGACTGAAGCTTTCTTT; CDR3aa: CSVVGFGGSRTEAFF
j_gene: TRBJ1-5; v_gene: TRBV18; d_gene: TRBD1; CDR3nt: TGTGCCAGCTCACGGACTGGGACAGGGGGATTTCAGCCCCAGCATTTT; CDR3aa: CASSRTGTGGFQPQHF
j_gene: TRBJ2-7; v_gene: TRBV10-3; d_gene: NA; CDR3nt: TGTGCCACGGCTCCAAGCGGGTCGTTCTCCTACGAGCAGTACTTC; CDR3aa: CATAPSGSFSYEQYF
j_gene: TRBJ1-2; v_gene: TRBV5-5; d_gene: NA; CDR3nt: TGTGCCAGCAGTTGGGGGGATCACGATGGCTACACCTTC; CDR3aa: CASSWGDHDGYTF
j_gene: TRBJ2-7; v_gene: TRBV7-2; d_gene: TRBD2; CDR3nt: TGTGCCAGCAGCCATCTAGCGGGAGATTACGAGCAGTACTTC; CDR3aa: CASSHLAGDYEQYF
j_gene: TRBJ2-1; v_gene: TRBV25-1; d_gene: NA; CDR3nt: TGTGCCAGCAGTCTCCACAATGAGCAGTTCTTC; CDR3aa: CASSLHNEQFF
j_gene: TRBJ2-3; v_gene: TRBV18; d_gene: NA; CDR3nt: TGTGCCAGCTCACAGGGGCAGGAGGATACGCAGTATTTT; CDR3aa: CASSQGQEDTQYF
j_gene: TRBJ2-3; v_gene: TRBV27; d_gene: NA; CDR3nt: TGTGCCAGCTACAGGCTAGGGACAGATACGCAGTATTTT; CDR3aa: CASYRLGTDTQYF